This T cell receptor beta chain was captured in a study of T cells generated in artificial thymic organoids (dated by TCRdb to 2015 to 2018). Regarding the research as a whole: The study compared the TCR alpha and beta CDR3 repertoires of CD8 single positive T cells derived from in vitro artificial thymic organoids against those of naive CD8 T cells from thymus and peripheral blood. The displayed repertoire sequencing data were described as being representative of three independent experiments.

A few counts support this clonotype. The specificity of this receptor is unknown. No base quality information exists; no much larger clone differs at one position. TCRalpha and TCRbeta libraries were amplified in separate semi-nested PCR reactions using Advantage 2 and reverse primers located in the TRAC or TRBC constant regions. The amount of total RNA used for first-strand cDNA synthesis ranged from roughly 3.5 to 500 ng. TCR cDNA libraries were generated by 5'-RACE using the SMARTer PCR cDNA Synthesis kit, with a poly-dT primer for first-strand synthesis. The semi-nested reverse primers in the constant regions carried 5-nucleotide sample-specific barcodes, and the PCR products were cleaned up with the Zymo DNA Clean and Concentrator-5 kit. Up to ten barcoded samples were pooled, ligated to Illumina adaptors and sequenced as 2 x 150 bp paired-end reads on an Illumina MiSeq. The source study handled its data this way. Demultiplexed reads were aligned using BLAT against a custom library containing all human TRAV, TRAJ, TRBV, TRBD and TRBJ combinations from IMGT. The best BLAT hits were picked using pslCDnaFilter (-maxAligns=1, -ignoreIntrons), and custom Perl scripts were used to calculate clonotype frequencies. TCRdb reprocessing: public reads trimmed at Q25 with fastp, clones called with MiXCR, in-frame beta chains kept. Each entry merges the rows of one CDR3 protein and shows their most common DNA and genes. TCRdb's processing, not the authors', yielded these V and J calls. The sample yields some 5,900 distinct CDR3 sequences; 30% to 40% were counted once. The ten largest make up about 2.4% of the sample.

Healthy adult donors provided non-mobilized peripheral blood. Primary CD8+ T cells were enriched with magnetic beads using the Miltenyi CD8+ T cell Isolation Kit. Prior to RNA extraction, naive CD8 T cells from blood were isolated by FACS sorting as CD3+TCRalphabeta+CD8+CD45RO-CCR7+ cells. For each sample, total RNA was purified from about 40,000 to 200,000 sorted cells using the RNeasy Micro kit, and RNA quality was assessed on an Agilent RNA 6000 Nano chip. Points the paper makes about the study in general: Physiological TCR clonotype diversity, comparable to that of thymic and blood naive CD8 T cells, was observed in organoid-derived CD8 single positive T cells.

This clonotype was obtained from a human donor who gave cord blood stem cells for thymic organoid culture, a cardiac surgery patient who gave postnatal thymus, or a blood donor (not recorded which). The material sequenced was naive CD8+ T cells from blood. Reading the label with the study, this specimen's cell subset or site is: CD3+TCRalphabeta+CD8SP T cells; for blood, CD45RO-CCR7+ naive CD8+ T cells.

For the CDR3, the sequence is CSVEDSGTGTYEQYF. The nucleotide sequence is TGCAGCGTTGAAGACTCCGGGACAGGGACCTACGAGCAGTACTTC. The sequence links TRBV29-1 to TRBJ2-7, with 9 bases in between that match TRBD1. CDR1 and CDR2, per the germline V gene, are SQVTM and ANQGSEA. Germline trimming: 0 bases from V, 2 bases from J; junction bases outside gene matches: 5. The CDR3 runs 15 residues from the cysteine to the phenylalanine. Only the CDR3 portion is preserved as DNA: 45 bases, with reading frame beginning at the first base.